This TCR beta chain was sequenced during a study of blood T cells in healthy people across ages. Study conclusions and caveats: No one knew whether donors had CMV, which possibly confounded expanded clonotype changes. The fall in TCR beta diversity per million T cells was roughly linear with age.

CDR3 length: 11 residues. The V end was cut by 5 bases, the J end by 3 bases, with 7 bases between. CDR1 and CDR2 (germline): SQVTM, ANQGSEA. No fewer than 5 micrograms of total RNA were isolated from every sample. Then a second PCR, running roughly 7 to 11 cycles, was carried out with a sample-barcoded 5' primer and a J-beta primer mix. All samples yielded 2.5 million or more CDR3-containing paired-end reads. TCRdb re-called the 5' RACE reads with MiXCR, one entry per CDR3 protein. The sample carries some 1.5 million distinct CDR3 sequences, approximately 30% recorded once. This clonotype was picked up many times. Antigen specificity is unknown.

The V call is TRBV29-1, the J call TRBJ2-5, with D perhaps TRBD1 (5 bases). The clonotype comes from a woman in her thirties in good health. The sequenced sample consisted of blood. The CDR3 loop is CSVLGEETQYF. CDR3 nucleotides: TGCAGCGTTTTAGGGGAAGAGACCCAGTACTTC.